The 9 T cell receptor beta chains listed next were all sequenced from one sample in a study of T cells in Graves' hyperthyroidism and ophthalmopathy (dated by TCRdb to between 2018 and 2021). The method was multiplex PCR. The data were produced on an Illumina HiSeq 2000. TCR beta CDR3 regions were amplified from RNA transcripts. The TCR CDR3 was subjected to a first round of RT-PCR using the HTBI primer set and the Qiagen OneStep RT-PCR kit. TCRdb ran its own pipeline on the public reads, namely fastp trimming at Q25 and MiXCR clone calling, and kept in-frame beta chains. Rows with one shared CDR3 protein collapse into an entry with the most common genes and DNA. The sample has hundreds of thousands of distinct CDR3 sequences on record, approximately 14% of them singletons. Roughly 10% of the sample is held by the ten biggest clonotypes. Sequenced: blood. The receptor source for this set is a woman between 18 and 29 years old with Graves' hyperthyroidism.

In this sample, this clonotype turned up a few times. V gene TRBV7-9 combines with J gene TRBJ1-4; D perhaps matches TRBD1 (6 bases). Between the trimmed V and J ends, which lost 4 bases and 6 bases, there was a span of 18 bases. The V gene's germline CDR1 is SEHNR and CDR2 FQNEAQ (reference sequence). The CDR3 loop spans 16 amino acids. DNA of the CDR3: TGTGCCAGCAGCTGGTTTCGGGGGCGCGTCGATGAAAAACTGTTTTTT. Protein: CASSWFRGRVDEKLFF.

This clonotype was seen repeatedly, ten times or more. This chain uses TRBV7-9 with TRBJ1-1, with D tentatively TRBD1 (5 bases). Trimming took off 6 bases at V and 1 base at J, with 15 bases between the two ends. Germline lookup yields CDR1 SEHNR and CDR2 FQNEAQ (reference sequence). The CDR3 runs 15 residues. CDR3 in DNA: TGTGCCAGCAGGTCCCAAGCCGGGGCGAACACTGAAGCTTTCTTT. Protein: CASRSQAGANTEAFF.

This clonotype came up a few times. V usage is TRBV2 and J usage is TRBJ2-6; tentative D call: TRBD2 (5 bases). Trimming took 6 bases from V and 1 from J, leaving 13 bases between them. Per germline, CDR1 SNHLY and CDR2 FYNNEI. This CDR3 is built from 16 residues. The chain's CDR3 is CASSRGFQSGANVLTF. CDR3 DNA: TGTGCCAGCAGCCGGGGTTTTCAATCTGGGGCCAACGTCCTGACTTTC.

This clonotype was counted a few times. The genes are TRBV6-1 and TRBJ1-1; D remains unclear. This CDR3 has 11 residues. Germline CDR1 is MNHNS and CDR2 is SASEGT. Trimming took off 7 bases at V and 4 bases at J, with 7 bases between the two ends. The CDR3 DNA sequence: TGTGCCAGCACCCGGGGCACTGAAGCTTTCTTT. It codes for CASTRGTEAFF.

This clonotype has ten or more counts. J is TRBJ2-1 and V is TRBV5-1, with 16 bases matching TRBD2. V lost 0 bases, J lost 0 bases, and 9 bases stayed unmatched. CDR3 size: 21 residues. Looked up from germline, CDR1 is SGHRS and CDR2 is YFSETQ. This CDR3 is CASSLEGPGTSGRASYNEQFF. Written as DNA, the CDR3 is TGCGCCAGCAGCTTGGAGGGACCCGGGACTAGCGGGAGGGCCTCCTACAATGAGCAGTTCTTC.

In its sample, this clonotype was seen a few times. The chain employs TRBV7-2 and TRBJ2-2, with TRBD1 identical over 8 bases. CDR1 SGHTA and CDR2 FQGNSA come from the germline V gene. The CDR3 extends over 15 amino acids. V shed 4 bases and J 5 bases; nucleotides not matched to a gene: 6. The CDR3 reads CASSSTGVGTGELFF. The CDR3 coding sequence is TGTGCCAGCAGCTCGACAGGGGTTGGGACCGGGGAGCTGTTTTTT.

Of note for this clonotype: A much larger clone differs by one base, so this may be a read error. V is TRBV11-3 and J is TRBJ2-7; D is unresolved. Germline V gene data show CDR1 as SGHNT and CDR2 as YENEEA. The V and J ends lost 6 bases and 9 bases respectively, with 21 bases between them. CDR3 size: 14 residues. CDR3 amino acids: CASRTYKDRHGQYF. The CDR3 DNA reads TGTGCCAGCAGAACGTACAAGGATCGCCACGGGCAGTACTTC.

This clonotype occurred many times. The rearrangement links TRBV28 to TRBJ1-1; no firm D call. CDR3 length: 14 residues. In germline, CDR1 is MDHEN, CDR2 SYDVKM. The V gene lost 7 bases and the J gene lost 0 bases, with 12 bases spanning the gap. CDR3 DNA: TGTGCCAGCACGACTGACGGGGTGAACACTGAAGCTTTCTTT. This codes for CASTTDGVNTEAFF.

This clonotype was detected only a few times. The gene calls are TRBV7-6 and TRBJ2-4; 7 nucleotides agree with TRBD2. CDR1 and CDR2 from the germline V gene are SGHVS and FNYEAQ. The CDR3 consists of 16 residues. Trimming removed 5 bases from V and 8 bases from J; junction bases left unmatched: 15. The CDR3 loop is CASSPGLGPRVDIQYF. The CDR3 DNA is TGTGCCAGCAGCCCCGGACTAGGCCCGCGTGTGGACATTCAGTACTTC. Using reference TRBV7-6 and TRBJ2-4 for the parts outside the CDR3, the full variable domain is GAGVSQSPRYKVTKRGQDVALRCDPISGHVSLYWYRQALGQGPEFLTYFNYEAQQDKSGLPNDRFSAERPEGSISTLTIQRTEQRDSAMYRCASSPGLGPRVDIQYFGAGTRLSVL.